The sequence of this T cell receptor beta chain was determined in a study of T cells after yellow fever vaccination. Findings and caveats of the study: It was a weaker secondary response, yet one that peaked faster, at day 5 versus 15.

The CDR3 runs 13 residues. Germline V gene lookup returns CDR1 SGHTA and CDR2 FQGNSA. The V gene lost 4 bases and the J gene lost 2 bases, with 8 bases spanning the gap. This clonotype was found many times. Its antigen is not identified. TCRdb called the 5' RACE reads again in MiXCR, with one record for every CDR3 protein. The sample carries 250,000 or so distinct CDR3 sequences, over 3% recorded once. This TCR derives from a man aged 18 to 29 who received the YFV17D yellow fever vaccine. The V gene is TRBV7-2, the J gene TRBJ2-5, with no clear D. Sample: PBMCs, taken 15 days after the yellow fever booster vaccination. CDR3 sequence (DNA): TGTGCCAGCAGCTCCAGGTTTCAAGAGACCCAGTACTTC. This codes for CASSSRFQETQYF.